This TCR beta chain is from a study of T cell changes during pregnancy in multiple sclerosis (dated by TCRdb to about 2019). Regarding the complete study: Changes in the T cell repertoire over the course of pregnancy were examined in this study in women with multiple sclerosis.

The CDR3 sequence holds 16 residues, the cysteine and phenylalanine included. The CDR3 DNA has 48 bases and is translated from base 1. The germline V gene specifies MDHEN as CDR1 and SYDVKM as CDR2. V loses 5 bases of germline sequence and J loses 8 bases, and the interval between the two ends is 21 bases. As regards this clone: Its antigen is not yet known. Base qualities are not recorded, but no much larger clone differs from it by a single base.

The library was made by the immunoSEQ multiplex PCR assay. TCRdb stores this immuneACCESS table with in-frame sequences only. Part of the clones is absent; in the studies checked, under half of the shortfall reflects unresolved V genes, and no reason is known for the rest. Across this sample there are about 40,000 clones, with 90% to 95% seen only once. The ten top clones hold about 7.8% of the sample. This material consisted of CD8+ T cells from peripheral blood mononuclear cells, taken before pregnancy. The TCR comes from a female donor with multiple sclerosis, enrolled in a pregnancy study. The chain employs TRBV28 and TRBJ1-4, with a weak D call of TRBD1 (5 bases match). For the CDR3, the sequence is CASSGHSGGVEEKLFF. The DNA sequence reads TGTGCCAGCAGTGGTCACTCTGGGGGGGTAGAGGAAAAACTGTTTTTT.